The sequence of this TCR beta chain was determined in a study of shared clonotypes between healthy human individuals. On this clone itself: Its antigen is unknown.

Sequencing was at deep level. Data came from immunoSEQ multiplex PCR; TCRdb stores just in-frame clones and leaves some out. Among about 2.3 million clones listed, 85% to 95% were seen once. Every contributor of samples was a Caucasian grown-up residing in Nashville, Tennessee. The CDR3 totals 17 residues. Germline V gives CDR1 SGHDN, CDR2 FVKESK. V gave up 4 bases and J gave up 1 base, with 16 bases separating them. The study's findings and limits: An effect of sequencing depth on clonotype sharing among donors was expected.

The sample consisted of naive CD4+ T cells from PBMCs. Subset reported: CD45RA+ positively selected. The V gene is TRBV14, the J gene TRBJ2-2, with D hard to call. The receptor was isolated from a young man in good health. Some clones in this sample may be carry-over from other donors' samples. The CDR3, as DNA: TGTGCCAGCAGCCCACTCCGACTGGCGGTGAACACCGGGGAGCTGTTTTTT. It yields the protein CASSPLRLAVNTGELFF.